This T cell receptor (beta chain) appears in the sequencing data of a study of T cells after posttransplantation cyclophosphamide. Cyclophosphamide on days +3 and +4 followed busulfan-fludarabine conditioning and a marrow graft. CDR1 is LGHNT and CDR2 is FRNRAP in the germline V gene. The CDR3 totals 17 residues. The V end lost 2 bases, the J end lost 5 bases, and 19 bases lay between the germline ends. Broader study findings: TRB clonality was highly associated with recipient CMV seropositivity and reactivation. Tissue-infiltrating T cells from skin or gut overlapped little with blood T cells. Donor CD8+ memory clones often dominated recipient blood repertoires at later times.

Assay used: immunoSEQ multiplex PCR; TCRdb lists only in-frame clones, some missing. The sample carries approximately 4,200 clones, about three quarters recorded once. On this clone itself: No antigen is known for it.

The sequenced sample was PBMCs, obtained after an allogeneic stem cell transplant with post-transplant cyclophosphamide. This clonotype originated in a female patient aged 45 to 65 who received an allogeneic stem cell transplant from a related donor, was CMV-positive, and had no GVHD. Part of the T cells may come from the graft donor. This chain uses TRBV12-5 with TRBJ1-5; D perhaps matches TRBD1 (6 bases). CDR3 loop: CASGLSRQEVKDQPQHF. The CDR3 DNA is TGTGCTAGTGGTTTGAGCCGACAGGAGGTTAAGGATCAGCCCCAGCATTTT.